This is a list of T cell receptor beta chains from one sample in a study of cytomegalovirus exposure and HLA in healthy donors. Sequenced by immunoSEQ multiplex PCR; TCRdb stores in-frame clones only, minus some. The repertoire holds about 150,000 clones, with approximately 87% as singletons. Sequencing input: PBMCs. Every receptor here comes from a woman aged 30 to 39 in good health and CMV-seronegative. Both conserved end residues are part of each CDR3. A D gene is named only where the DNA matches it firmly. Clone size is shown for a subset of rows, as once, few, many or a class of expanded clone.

CDR3nt: TGTGCCAGCAGCTCCTTAAGGACAGGGCGCAATAGCAATCAGCCCCAGCATTTT; CDR3aa: CASSSLRTGRNSNQPQHF; abundance: NA; j_gene: TRBJ1-5; v_gene: TRBV7-2; d_gene: TRBD1
CDR3nt: TGCGCCAGCAGCTTGGCAGGGGGCGATGAAAAACTGTTTTTT; CDR3aa: CASSLAGGDEKLFF; abundance: few; j_gene: TRBJ1-4; v_gene: TRBV5-1; d_gene: TRBD1
CDR3nt: TGTGCCAGCAGTTCTCCGGGGGGGGGAGGCAATCAGCCCCAGCATTTT; CDR3aa: CASSSPGGGGNQPQHF; abundance: NA; j_gene: TRBJ1-5; v_gene: TRBV28; d_gene: NA
CDR3nt: TGTGCCAGCTTAAGTGCTGCTAGCGGAAGCTCCTACAATGAGCAGTTCTTC; CDR3aa: CASLSAASGSSYNEQFF; abundance: NA; j_gene: TRBJ2-1; v_gene: TRBV28; d_gene: TRBD2
CDR3nt: TGTGCCAGCAGCTTGGCAAGCGGGGGCTCAGATACGCAGTATTTT; CDR3aa: CASSLASGGSDTQYF; abundance: NA; j_gene: TRBJ2-3; v_gene: TRBV7-6; d_gene: TRBD2
CDR3nt: TGTGCCAGTAGTATAACTAGCGGGAGCGGCTACGAGCAGTACTTC; CDR3aa: CASSITSGSGYEQYF; abundance: NA; j_gene: TRBJ2-7; v_gene: TRBV19; d_gene: TRBD2
CDR3nt: TGTGCCAGCAGTCCACTAGAAAGATACCTCACCGGGGAGCTGTTTTTT; CDR3aa: CASSPLERYLTGELFF; abundance: few; j_gene: TRBJ2-2; v_gene: TRBV27; d_gene: NA
CDR3nt: TGTGCCATCAGTGTTCAAGCGGGAGGGCAAGAAACCTACAATGAGCAGTTCTTC; CDR3aa: CAISVQAGGQETYNEQFF; abundance: NA; j_gene: TRBJ2-1; v_gene: TRBV10-3; d_gene: TRBD2
CDR3nt: TGTGCCAGCAGCTTAGCGGACAGGAAGGTGTTTTTT; CDR3aa: CASSLADRKVFF; abundance: NA; j_gene: TRBJ1-4; v_gene: TRBV7-9; d_gene: TRBD1
CDR3nt: TGTGCCAGCAGTTACTCGGGGGCGAACACTGAAGCTTTCTTT; CDR3aa: CASSYSGANTEAFF; abundance: NA; j_gene: TRBJ1-1; v_gene: TRBV6-5; d_gene: NA
CDR3nt: TGTGCCAGCAGCTTATTCTCCGTCAACACTGAAGCTTTCTTT; CDR3aa: CASSLFSVNTEAFF; abundance: few; j_gene: TRBJ1-1; v_gene: TRBV5-4; d_gene: NA
CDR3nt: TGTGCCAGCGTGGGGCGGGGGGTTCAGGAAGGCGAAAAACTGTTTTTT; CDR3aa: CASVGRGVQEGEKLFF; abundance: NA; j_gene: TRBJ1-4; v_gene: TRBV6-6; d_gene: NA
CDR3nt: TGTGCCAGCAGCCGGGGGACAGGGGGCCTCAATCAGCCCCAGCATTTT; CDR3aa: CASSRGTGGLNQPQHF; abundance: NA; j_gene: TRBJ1-5; v_gene: TRBV7-8; d_gene: TRBD1
CDR3nt: TGTGCCTGGAGTGTAGCCCGGACAGGGTTTGGCACTGAAGCTTTCTTT; CDR3aa: CAWSVARTGFGTEAFF; abundance: NA; j_gene: TRBJ1-1; v_gene: TRBV30; d_gene: TRBD1
CDR3nt: TGCGCCAGCAGCCGCCAATTAAGGGTGGACAGGGCCACAACTAATGAAAAACTGTTTTTT; CDR3aa: CASSRQLRVDRATTNEKLFF; abundance: NA; j_gene: TRBJ1-4; v_gene: TRBV4-3; d_gene: TRBD1
CDR3nt: TGTGCCAGCAGCTCCCTCGGGGGATCCTACAATGAGCAGTTCTTC; CDR3aa: CASSSLGGSYNEQFF; abundance: NA; j_gene: TRBJ2-1; v_gene: TRBV7-3; d_gene: NA
CDR3nt: TGTGCCAGCAGGGACAGCTACAGCTCCTACGAGCAGTACTTC; CDR3aa: CASRDSYSSYEQYF; abundance: once; j_gene: TRBJ2-7; v_gene: TRBV6-5; d_gene: NA
CDR3nt: TGTGCCAGCAGTTTATCGAACAGGGGGCCAGGAAACACCATATATTTT; CDR3aa: CASSLSNRGPGNTIYF; abundance: NA; j_gene: TRBJ1-3; v_gene: TRBV27; d_gene: TRBD1
CDR3nt: TGCGCCAGCAGCACACAGGGCCCCACAGATACGCAGTATTTT; CDR3aa: CASSTQGPTDTQYF; abundance: NA; j_gene: TRBJ2-3; v_gene: TRBV5-1; d_gene: NA
CDR3nt: TGCGCCAGCAGCTTGGGGGCCTACCTACCATACAATGAGCAGTTCTTC; CDR3aa: CASSLGAYLPYNEQFF; abundance: once; j_gene: TRBJ2-1; v_gene: TRBV5-1; d_gene: NA
CDR3nt: TGTGCCAGCAGTTACTCTGCCGACTCATCGGGAAACACCATATATTTT; CDR3aa: CASSYSADSSGNTIYF; abundance: NA; j_gene: TRBJ1-3; v_gene: TRBV6-5; d_gene: NA
CDR3nt: TGCGCCAGCAGCCCTCGAGGGGGCCTTGGGAGCGAGCAGTACTTC; CDR3aa: CASSPRGGLGSEQYF; abundance: NA; j_gene: TRBJ2-7; v_gene: TRBV4-3; d_gene: TRBD1
CDR3nt: TGTGCCAGCGGCCGGGACAGGAGCTCCTACGAGCAGTACTTC; CDR3aa: CASGRDRSSYEQYF; abundance: NA; j_gene: TRBJ2-7; v_gene: TRBV2; d_gene: TRBD1
CDR3nt: TGTGCCAGCAGTTCAACCGGGACTGAAGCTTTCTTT; CDR3aa: CASSSTGTEAFF; abundance: NA; j_gene: TRBJ1-1; v_gene: TRBV28; d_gene: NA
CDR3nt: TGTGCCAGCAGCCAAGTCGAGTATGAGCAGTTCTTC; CDR3aa: CASSQVEYEQFF; abundance: NA; j_gene: TRBJ2-1; v_gene: TRBV4-2; d_gene: NA
CDR3nt: TGCGCCAGCAGCGGGCACGACGAGCAGTACTTC; CDR3aa: CASSGHDEQYF; abundance: NA; j_gene: TRBJ2-7; v_gene: TRBV5-1; d_gene: NA
CDR3nt: TGTGCCAGTAGTATGAGTGGGAGCTATGGCTACACCTTC; CDR3aa: CASSMSGSYGYTF; abundance: NA; j_gene: TRBJ1-2; v_gene: TRBV19; d_gene: NA
CDR3nt: TGTGCCAGCAGCTTGGGACTAGCGGGGTCCTGGTCGTACTTC; CDR3aa: CASSLGLAGSWSYF; abundance: NA; j_gene: TRBJ2-7; v_gene: TRBV11-2; d_gene: TRBD2
CDR3nt: TGTGCCAGCAGTTTAGCGGGGGGGAACTACAATGAGCAGTTCTTC; CDR3aa: CASSLAGGNYNEQFF; abundance: NA; j_gene: TRBJ2-1; v_gene: TRBV7-2; d_gene: TRBD2
CDR3nt: TGCGCCAGCAGCCAACAAAGCGGGGGGGCCGTAGAGACCCAGTACTTC; CDR3aa: CASSQQSGGAVETQYF; abundance: NA; j_gene: TRBJ2-5; v_gene: TRBV4-3; d_gene: TRBD2
CDR3nt: TGTGCCTGGAGAAAGGTCCGGACAGGGATCGAGCAGTTCTTC; CDR3aa: CAWRKVRTGIEQFF; abundance: NA; j_gene: TRBJ2-1; v_gene: TRBV30; d_gene: TRBD1
CDR3nt: TGTGCCAGCAAACAGGGACAGGGGAGCTCCTACGAGCAGTACTTC; CDR3aa: CASKQGQGSSYEQYF; abundance: NA; j_gene: TRBJ2-7; v_gene: TRBV6-1; d_gene: TRBD1
CDR3nt: TGTGCCAGCAGTGGGCTAGCGGGCACAGATACGCAGTATTTT; CDR3aa: CASSGLAGTDTQYF; abundance: NA; j_gene: TRBJ2-3; v_gene: TRBV2; d_gene: TRBD2
CDR3nt: TGCAGCGCCGTACTAGTTGGCTACGAGCAGTACTTC; CDR3aa: CSAVLVGYEQYF; abundance: NA; j_gene: TRBJ2-7; v_gene: TRBV29-1; d_gene: NA
CDR3nt: TGTGCCAGCAGTTCCGGACTAGCGGGGGGGCAATGGTTCTTC; CDR3aa: CASSSGLAGGQWFF; abundance: NA; j_gene: TRBJ2-1; v_gene: TRBV7-3; d_gene: TRBD2
CDR3nt: TGCGCCAGCAGCCCGGGACAGGGGGTTGGTGAAGCTTTCTTT; CDR3aa: CASSPGQGVGEAFF; abundance: few; j_gene: TRBJ1-1; v_gene: TRBV5-1; d_gene: TRBD1
CDR3nt: TGTGCCAGCAGCACCAGGCCCCGGCAGGTTACAGATACGCAGTATTTT; CDR3aa: CASSTRPRQVTDTQYF; abundance: NA; j_gene: TRBJ2-3; v_gene: TRBV21-1; d_gene: NA
CDR3nt: TGTGCCAGCAGCTCAGGGTCGAGTAACTATGGCTACACCTTC; CDR3aa: CASSSGSSNYGYTF; abundance: NA; j_gene: TRBJ1-2; v_gene: TRBV7-9; d_gene: NA
CDR3nt: TGCAGCGTTCCGGGACAGGGGTTTACAGATACGCAGTATTTT; CDR3aa: CSVPGQGFTDTQYF; abundance: NA; j_gene: TRBJ2-3; v_gene: TRBV29-1; d_gene: TRBD1